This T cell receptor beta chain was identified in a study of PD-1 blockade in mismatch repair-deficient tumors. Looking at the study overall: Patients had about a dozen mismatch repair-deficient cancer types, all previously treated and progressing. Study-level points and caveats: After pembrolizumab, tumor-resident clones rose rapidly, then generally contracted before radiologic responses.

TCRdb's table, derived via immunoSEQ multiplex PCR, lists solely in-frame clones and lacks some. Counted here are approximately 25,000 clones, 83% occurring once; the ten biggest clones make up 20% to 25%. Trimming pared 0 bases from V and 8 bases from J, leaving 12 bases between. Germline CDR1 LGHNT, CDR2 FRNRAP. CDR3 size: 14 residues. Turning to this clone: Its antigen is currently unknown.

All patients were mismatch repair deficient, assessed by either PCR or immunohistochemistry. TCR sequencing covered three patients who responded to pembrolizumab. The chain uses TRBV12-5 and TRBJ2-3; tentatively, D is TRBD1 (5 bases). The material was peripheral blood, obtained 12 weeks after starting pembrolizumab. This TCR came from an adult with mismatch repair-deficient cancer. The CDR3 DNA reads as TGTGCTAGTGGTTTGGTAACCCAAGGGGCTACGCAGTATTTT. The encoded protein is CASGLVTQGATQYF.